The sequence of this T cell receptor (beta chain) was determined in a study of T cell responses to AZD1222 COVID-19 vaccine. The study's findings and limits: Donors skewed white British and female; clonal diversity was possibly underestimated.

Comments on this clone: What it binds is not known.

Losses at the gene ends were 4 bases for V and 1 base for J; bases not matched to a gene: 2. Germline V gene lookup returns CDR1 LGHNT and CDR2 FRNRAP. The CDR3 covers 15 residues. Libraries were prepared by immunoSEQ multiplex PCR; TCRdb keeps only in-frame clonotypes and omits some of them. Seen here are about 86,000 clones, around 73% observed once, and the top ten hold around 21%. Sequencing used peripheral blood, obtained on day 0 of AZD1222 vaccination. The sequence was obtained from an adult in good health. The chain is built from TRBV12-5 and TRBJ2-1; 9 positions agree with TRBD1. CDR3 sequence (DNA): TGTGCTAGTGGTTCCGGGACAGGGTCCTACAATGAGCAGTTCTTC. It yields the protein CASGSGTGSYNEQFF.